The rows below give T cell receptor beta chains drawn from one sample of a study of blood T cells in healthy people across ages. MiXCR, applied by TCRdb to the 5' RACE reads, yields one record per CDR3 protein. Seen here are about a million distinct CDR3 sequences, more than 30% observed once, and the top ten hold roughly 14%. What was sequenced was blood. The receptors were gathered from a man aged 18 to 30 in good health. Both conserved end residues are part of each CDR3. D genes are given only for firm matches. Clone size is shown for a subset of rows, as once, few, many or a class of expanded clone.

clone_size j_call v_call d_call cdr3_aa cdr3_nt
few TRBJ2-1 TRBV12-3/TRBV12-4 TRBD1 CASSFWQGVSNEQFF TGTGCCAGCAGTTTTTGGCAGGGGGTGTCCAATGAGCAGTTCTTC
few TRBJ1-4 TRBV5-6 TRBD1 CASRISGTGVEKLFF TGTGCCAGCAGGATTTCCGGGACAGGGGTCGAAAAACTGTTTTTT
. TRBJ2-2 TRBV20-1 . CSARVPAGGTGELFF TGCAGTGCTAGAGTCCCAGCCGGGGGAACCGGGGAGCTGTTTTTT
. TRBJ2-7 TRBV5-1 . CASSSITEGYEQYF TGCGCCAGCAGCTCTATCACTGAGGGCTACGAGCAGTACTTC
many TRBJ2-3 TRBV6-4 TRBD2 CASSQTSGGHTDTQYF TGTGCCAGCAGCCAGACTAGCGGGGGCCACACAGATACGCAGTATTTT
. TRBJ2-7 TRBV21-1 . CASSTNKGTRSYEQYF TGTGCCAGCAGCACTAACAAAGGGACCCGCTCCTACGAGCAGTACTTC
. TRBJ2-7 TRBV20-1 TRBD1 CSASGGTGANEQYF TGCAGTGCTAGTGGTGGGACAGGGGCCAATGAGCAGTACTTC
. TRBJ2-7 TRBV7-9 TRBD2 CASNLAGEGTSSEQYF TGTGCCAGCAACTTAGCCGGGGAGGGGACTTCTTCGGAGCAGTACTTC
. TRBJ1-2 TRBV27 . CASGQAPYYGYTF TGTGCCAGCGGGCAGGCGCCCTACTATGGCTACACCTTC
few TRBJ1-1 TRBV5-1 . CASSLTERNTEAFF TGCGCCAGCAGCTTGACAGAGAGGAACACTGAAGCTTTCTTT
. TRBJ1-2 TRBV20-1 TRBD1 CTLDRGSYGYTF TGCACCTTGGACAGGGGATCCTATGGCTACACCTTC
. TRBJ2-7 TRBV6-2/TRBV6-3 . CASRSSDYEQYF TGTGCCAGCAGATCGTCAGACTACGAGCAGTACTTC
few TRBJ2-3 TRBV4-3 . CASSQDLAGGVSTDTQYF TGCGCCAGCAGCCAAGATTTGGCAGGCGGGGTGAGCACAGATACGCAGTATTTT
once TRBJ2-1 TRBV5-1 . CASSPTLSDVYNEQFF TGCGCCAGCAGCCCTACCCTTTCCGATGTATACAATGAGCAGTTCTTC
. TRBJ1-4 TRBV27 . CASRGGSPNEKLFF TGTGCCAGCAGGGGGGGTAGCCCTAATGAAAAACTGTTTTTT
. TRBJ1-1 TRBV27 . CASSLSTAMNTEAFF TGTGCCAGCAGTTTATCGACAGCAATGAACACTGAAGCTTTCTTT
many TRBJ2-1 TRBV20-1 . CSARGNYEQFF TGCAGTGCTCGGGGGAACTATGAGCAGTTCTTC
few TRBJ1-2 TRBV19 TRBD1 CASSAYRGGLINYGYTF TGTGCCAGTAGTGCGTACAGGGGTGGTCTCATTAACTATGGCTACACCTTC
. TRBJ1-1 TRBV4-1 . CASSQAGVATEAFF TGCGCCAGCAGCCAAGCGGGGGTGGCCACTGAAGCTTTCTTT
. TRBJ1-2 TRBV6-2/TRBV6-3 . CASSRGTSYGYTF TGTGCCAGCAGCCGGGGGACCAGCTATGGCTACACCTTC
. TRBJ2-7 TRBV20-1 TRBD1 CSLKGTGGHEQYF TGCAGTTTGAAAGGGACAGGAGGGCACGAGCAGTACTTC
few TRBJ2-5 TRBV20-1 . CSARGGSITYQETQYF TGCAGTGCTAGGGGGGGTAGTATTACGTACCAAGAGACCCAGTACTTC
few TRBJ2-3 TRBV3-1 TRBD2 CASSPGTGGSADTQYF TGTGCCAGCAGCCCTGGGACGGGGGGGTCGGCAGATACGCAGTATTTT
few TRBJ2-5 TRBV5-1 TRBD1 CASSLDRTGEETQYF TGCGCCAGCAGCCTCGACAGGACAGGGGAAGAGACCCAGTACTTC
few TRBJ2-3 TRBV6-1 . CASSRSGVGLIDILHTQYF TGTGCCAGCAGTCGATCAGGCGTGGGTTTGATAGATATACTACATACGCAGTATTTT
. TRBJ2-5 TRBV28 . CASSLWGRGETQYF TGTGCCAGCAGTTTATGGGGTCGGGGGGAGACCCAGTACTTC
. TRBJ1-1 TRBV20-1 TRBD1 CSARPRDRMNTEAFF TGCAGTGCTAGACCCCGGGACAGGATGAACACTGAAGCTTTCTTT
few TRBJ1-2 TRBV6-2/TRBV6-3 . CASRIQDNYGYTF TGTGCCAGCAGAATACAGGACAACTATGGCTACACCTTC
few TRBJ2-3 TRBV7-2 TRBD2 CASSQVGLVDTQYF TGTGCCAGCAGCCAAGTCGGACTAGTAGATACGCAGTATTTT
many TRBJ2-5 TRBV28 . CASSSFDRQETQYF TGTGCCAGCAGTTCCTTCGACAGACAAGAGACCCAGTACTTC
many TRBJ2-7 TRBV7-9 . CASSPSGQADSYEQYF TGTGCCAGCAGCCCGTCCGGGCAGGCCGACTCCTACGAGCAGTACTTC
. TRBJ1-4 TRBV28 TRBD1 CASVENRGQGEKLFF TGTGCCAGCGTCGAAAACAGGGGGCAAGGTGAAAAACTGTTTTTT
few TRBJ2-3 TRBV9 TRBD1 CASSVEGQGLDTQYF TGTGCCAGCAGCGTAGAGGGACAGGGTCTAGATACGCAGTATTTT
. TRBJ2-3 TRBV6-2/TRBV6-3 . CASMTVTDTQYF TGTGCCAGCATGACTGTCACAGATACGCAGTATTTT
. TRBJ1-5 TRBV7-2 . CASSRNRGNQPQHF TGTGCCAGCAGCCGGAACAGGGGCAATCAGCCCCAGCATTTT
few TRBJ2-1 TRBV2 . CASSEKGFFDEQFF TGTGCCAGCAGTGAAAAGGGGTTTTTCGATGAGCAGTTCTTC
few TRBJ1-1 TRBV6-2/TRBV6-3 . CASRSVPNTEAFF TGTGCCAGCCGGAGTGTACCGAACACTGAAGCTTTCTTT
. TRBJ2-2 TRBV5-5 . CASSLTIQAGELFF TGTGCCAGCAGCTTGACAATCCAGGCCGGGGAGCTGTTTTTT
. TRBJ2-7 TRBV10-3 TRBD1 CAISDSASDRDKEQYF TGTGCCATCAGTGATTCTGCCTCGGACAGGGACAAAGAGCAGTACTTC
many TRBJ1-2 TRBV28 . CASSSIPSTIYTF TGTGCCAGCAGTTCAATCCCCTCGACAATCTACACCTTC
few TRBJ1-2 TRBV12-3/TRBV12-4 TRBD1 CASRGTAGDGYTF TGTGCCAGCAGGGGGACAGCCGGCGATGGCTACACCTTC
. TRBJ1-2 TRBV13 TRBD1 CAGSHYGLDRASYGYTF TGTGCCGGCAGCCACTACGGGTTAGACAGGGCTTCCTATGGCTACACCTTC
few TRBJ1-6 TRBV6-5 . CASRNLVSPLHF TGTGCCAGCAGGAACCTGGTTTCACCCCTCCACTTT
. TRBJ2-3 TRBV4-3 . CASSQGSLATTDTQYF TGCGCCAGCAGCCAAGGAAGCCTAGCGACGACAGATACGCAGTATTTT
few TRBJ2-4 TRBV20-1 . CSARLPRIQDGIQYF TGCAGTGCTAGACTCCCCCGGATTCAGGACGGCATTCAGTACTTC